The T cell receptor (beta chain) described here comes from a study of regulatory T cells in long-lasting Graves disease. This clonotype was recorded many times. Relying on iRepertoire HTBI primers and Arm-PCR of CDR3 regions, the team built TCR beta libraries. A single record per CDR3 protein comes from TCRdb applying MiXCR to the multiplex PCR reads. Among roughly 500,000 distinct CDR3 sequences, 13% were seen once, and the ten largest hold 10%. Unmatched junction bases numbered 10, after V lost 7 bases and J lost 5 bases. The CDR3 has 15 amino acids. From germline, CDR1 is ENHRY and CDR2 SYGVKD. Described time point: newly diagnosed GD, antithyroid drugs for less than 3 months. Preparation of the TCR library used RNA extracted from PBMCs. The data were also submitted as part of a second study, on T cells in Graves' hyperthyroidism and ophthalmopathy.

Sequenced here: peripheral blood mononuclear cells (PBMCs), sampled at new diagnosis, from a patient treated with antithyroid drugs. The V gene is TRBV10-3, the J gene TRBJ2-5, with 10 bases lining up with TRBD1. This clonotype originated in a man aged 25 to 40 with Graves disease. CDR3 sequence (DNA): TGTGCCATCAAAGGGGACAGGGGCGACGAGGAGACCCAGTACTTC. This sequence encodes CAIKGDRGDEETQYF.